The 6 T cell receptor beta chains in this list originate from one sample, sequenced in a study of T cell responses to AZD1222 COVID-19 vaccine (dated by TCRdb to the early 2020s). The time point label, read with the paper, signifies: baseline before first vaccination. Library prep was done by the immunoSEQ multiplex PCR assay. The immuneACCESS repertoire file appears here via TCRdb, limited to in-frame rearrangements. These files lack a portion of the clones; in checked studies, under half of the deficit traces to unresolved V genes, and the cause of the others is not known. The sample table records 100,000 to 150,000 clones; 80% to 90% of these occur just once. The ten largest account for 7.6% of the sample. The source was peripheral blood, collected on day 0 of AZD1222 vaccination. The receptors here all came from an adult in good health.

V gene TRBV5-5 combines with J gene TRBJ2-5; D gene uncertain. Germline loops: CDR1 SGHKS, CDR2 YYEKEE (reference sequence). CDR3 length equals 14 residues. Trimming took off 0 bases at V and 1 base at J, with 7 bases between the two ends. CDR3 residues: CASSLGATQETQYF. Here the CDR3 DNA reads TGTGCCAGCAGCTTGGGGGCAACCCAAGAGACCCAGTACTTC. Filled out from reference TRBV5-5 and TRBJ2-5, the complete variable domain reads DAGVTQSPTHLIKTRGQQVTLRCSPISGHKSVSWYQQVLGQGPQFIFQYYEKEERGRGNFPDRFSARQFPNYSSELNVNALLLGDSALYLCASSLGATQETQYFGPGTRLLVL.

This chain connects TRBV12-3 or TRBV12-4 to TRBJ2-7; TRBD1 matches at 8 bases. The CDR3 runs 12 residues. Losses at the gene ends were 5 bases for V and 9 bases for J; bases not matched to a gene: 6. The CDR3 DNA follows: TGTGCCAGCAGTATGGACAGGGACAGGCAGTACTTC. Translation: CASSMDRDRQYF.

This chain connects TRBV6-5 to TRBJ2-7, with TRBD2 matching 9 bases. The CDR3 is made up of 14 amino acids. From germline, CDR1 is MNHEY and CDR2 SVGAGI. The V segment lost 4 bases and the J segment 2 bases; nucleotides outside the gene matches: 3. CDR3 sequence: CASSSSGRPYEQYF. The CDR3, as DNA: TGTGCCAGCAGTTCCAGCGGGAGGCCCTACGAGCAGTACTTC.

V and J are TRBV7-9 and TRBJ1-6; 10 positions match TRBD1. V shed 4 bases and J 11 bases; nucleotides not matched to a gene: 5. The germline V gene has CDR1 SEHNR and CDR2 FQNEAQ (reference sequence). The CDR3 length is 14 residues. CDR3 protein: CASSSPGTGAPLHF. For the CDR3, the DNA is TGTGCCAGCAGCTCGCCGGGGACAGGGGCACCCCTCCACTTT.

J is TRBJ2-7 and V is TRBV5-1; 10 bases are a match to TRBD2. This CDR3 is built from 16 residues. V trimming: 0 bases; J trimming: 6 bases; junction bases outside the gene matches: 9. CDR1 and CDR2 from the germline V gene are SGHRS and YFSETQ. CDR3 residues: CASSLGLAGLIGEQYF. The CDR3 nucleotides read TGCGCCAGCAGCTTGGGACTAGCGGGCCTCATCGGCGAGCAGTACTTC.

The CDR3 DNA reads as TGTGCCAGCAGTTTATTCGCCGGGACTAGCTCCTACAATGAGCAGTTCTTC. Encoded protein: CASSLFAGTSSYNEQFF. The J gene is TRBJ2-1, the V gene TRBV27; 8 bases are a match to TRBD2. Per germline, CDR1 MNHEY and CDR2 SMNVEV (reference sequence). The CDR3 consists of 17 residues. Losses at the gene ends were 1 base for V and 0 bases for J; bases not matched to a gene: 5.